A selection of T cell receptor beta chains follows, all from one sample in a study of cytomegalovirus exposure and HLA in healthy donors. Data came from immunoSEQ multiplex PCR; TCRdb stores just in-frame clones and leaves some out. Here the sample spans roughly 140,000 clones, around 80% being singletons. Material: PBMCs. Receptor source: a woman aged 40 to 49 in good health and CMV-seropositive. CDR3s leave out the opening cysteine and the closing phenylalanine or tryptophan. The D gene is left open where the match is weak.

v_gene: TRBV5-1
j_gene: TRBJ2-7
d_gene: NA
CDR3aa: ASSLQVSHGEQY

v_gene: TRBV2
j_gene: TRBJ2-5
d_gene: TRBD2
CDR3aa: ASSRSTSGRAGRETQY

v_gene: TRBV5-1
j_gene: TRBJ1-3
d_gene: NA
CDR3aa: ASSFGGQSGNTIY

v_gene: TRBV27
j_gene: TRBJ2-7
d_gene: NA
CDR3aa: ASSFGTSPGEQY

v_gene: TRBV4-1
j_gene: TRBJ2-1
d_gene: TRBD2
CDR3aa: ASSIIAGRYNEQF

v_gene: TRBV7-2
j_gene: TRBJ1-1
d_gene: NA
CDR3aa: ASSSGQTNTEAF

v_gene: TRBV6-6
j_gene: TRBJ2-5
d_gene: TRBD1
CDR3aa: ASIRRQGVQETQY

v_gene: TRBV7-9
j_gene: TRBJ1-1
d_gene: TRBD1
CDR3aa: SSSWTGGGEAF

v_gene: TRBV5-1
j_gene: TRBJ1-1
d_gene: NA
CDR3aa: ASSFSVGANTEAF

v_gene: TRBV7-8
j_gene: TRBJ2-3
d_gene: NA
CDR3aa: ASSSSLRTDSTDTQY

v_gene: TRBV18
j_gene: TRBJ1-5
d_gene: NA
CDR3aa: ASSSGTLHSNQPQH

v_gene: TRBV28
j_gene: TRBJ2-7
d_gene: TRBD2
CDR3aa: ASSPPTSGIYEQY

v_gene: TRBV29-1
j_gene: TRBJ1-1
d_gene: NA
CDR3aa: SVKGWITEAF

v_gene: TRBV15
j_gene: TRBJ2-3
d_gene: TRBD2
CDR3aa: ATSSSLLAGGADTQY

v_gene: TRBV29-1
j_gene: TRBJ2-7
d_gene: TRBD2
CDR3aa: SVGGGNEQY

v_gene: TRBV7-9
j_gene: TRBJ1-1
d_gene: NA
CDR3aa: ATKSDTANTEAF

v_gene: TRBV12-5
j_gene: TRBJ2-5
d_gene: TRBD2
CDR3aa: ASGLVLAGGETQY

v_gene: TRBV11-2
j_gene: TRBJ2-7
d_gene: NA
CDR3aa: ASTVGSDSSYEQY

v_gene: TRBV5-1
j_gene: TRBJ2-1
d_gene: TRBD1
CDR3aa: ASSWGTGVGDEQF

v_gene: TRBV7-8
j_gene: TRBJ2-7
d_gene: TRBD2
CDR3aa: ASSLGGGLAGSYEQY

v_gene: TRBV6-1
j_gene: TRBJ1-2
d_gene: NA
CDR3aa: ASSEGWLYGYT

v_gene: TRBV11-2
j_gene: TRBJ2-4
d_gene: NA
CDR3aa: ASSLAGEIYIQY

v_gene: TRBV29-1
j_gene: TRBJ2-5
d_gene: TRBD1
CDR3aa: SVTNSRGRETQY

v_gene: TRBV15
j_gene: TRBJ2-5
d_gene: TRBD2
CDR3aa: ATSSRTSGSGETQY

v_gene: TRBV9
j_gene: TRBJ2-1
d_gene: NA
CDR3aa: ASSAAGSFNEQF

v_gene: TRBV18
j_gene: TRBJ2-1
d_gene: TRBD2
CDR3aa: ASSQAGADNEQF

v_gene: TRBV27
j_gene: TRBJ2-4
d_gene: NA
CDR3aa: ASSLSIWAGVY

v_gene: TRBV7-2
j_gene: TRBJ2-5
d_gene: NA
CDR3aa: ASSLRGQETQY

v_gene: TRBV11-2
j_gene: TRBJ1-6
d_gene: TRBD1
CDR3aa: ASSLRDRGNSPLH

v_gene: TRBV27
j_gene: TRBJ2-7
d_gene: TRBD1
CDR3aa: ASSILGQDGQY

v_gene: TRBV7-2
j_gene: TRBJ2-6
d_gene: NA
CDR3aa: ASSPQGSGANVLT

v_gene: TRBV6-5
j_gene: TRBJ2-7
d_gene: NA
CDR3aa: ASSYRGTFYEQY

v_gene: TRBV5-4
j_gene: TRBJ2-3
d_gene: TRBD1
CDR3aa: ASSLGTGVADTQY

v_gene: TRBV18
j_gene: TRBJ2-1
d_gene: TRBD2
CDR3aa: ASSPTSGNGEQF

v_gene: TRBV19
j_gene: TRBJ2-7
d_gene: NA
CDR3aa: ASSIGQGGAYEQY

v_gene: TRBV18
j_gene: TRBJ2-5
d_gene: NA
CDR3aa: ASSPRGETQY

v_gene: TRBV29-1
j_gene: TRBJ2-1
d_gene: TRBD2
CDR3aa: SVTSGRQF

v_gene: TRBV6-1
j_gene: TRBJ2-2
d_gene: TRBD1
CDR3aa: ASSLTTGGTGELF

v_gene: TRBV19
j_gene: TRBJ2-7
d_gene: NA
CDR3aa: ASSIVEGADEQY

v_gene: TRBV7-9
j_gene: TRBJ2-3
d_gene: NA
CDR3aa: ASSFLSSGTDTQY

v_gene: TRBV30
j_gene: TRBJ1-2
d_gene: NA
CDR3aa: ASQVVGYT

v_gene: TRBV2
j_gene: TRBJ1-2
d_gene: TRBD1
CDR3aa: ASSEALRQGLDGYT

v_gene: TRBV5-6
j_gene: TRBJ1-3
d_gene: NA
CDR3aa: ASSLVHFRYSGNTIY

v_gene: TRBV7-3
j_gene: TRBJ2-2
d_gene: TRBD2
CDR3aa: ASSPVGLAGRNTGELF

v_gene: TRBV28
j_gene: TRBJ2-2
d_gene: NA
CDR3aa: ASSFPFTGELF

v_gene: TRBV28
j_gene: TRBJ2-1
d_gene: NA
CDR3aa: ASSFSHWRGYNEQF

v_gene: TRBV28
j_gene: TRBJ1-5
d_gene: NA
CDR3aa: ASSFSGEFQPQH

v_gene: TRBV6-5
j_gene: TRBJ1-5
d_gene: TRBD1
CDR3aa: ASSSSRGRGQPQH

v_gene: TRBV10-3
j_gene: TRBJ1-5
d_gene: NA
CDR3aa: AISESGAPGGNQPQH

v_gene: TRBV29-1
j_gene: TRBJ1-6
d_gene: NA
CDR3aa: SVVSESSYNSPLH

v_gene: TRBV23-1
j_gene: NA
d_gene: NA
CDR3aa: ASSPRGPAYEQY

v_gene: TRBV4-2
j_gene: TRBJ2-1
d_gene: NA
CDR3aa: ASSQEVYDNEQF

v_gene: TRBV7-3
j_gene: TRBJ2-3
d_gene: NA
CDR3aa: ASSSLLAPGDTQY

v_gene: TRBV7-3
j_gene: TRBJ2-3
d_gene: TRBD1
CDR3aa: ASSLNQGATDTQY